The clone carrying this T cell receptor (beta chain) was counted between two and nine times. The target antigen is unknown. The length of the CDR3 is 13 residues. V lost 7 bases and J 5 bases, leaving 12 bases between the germline ends. Using quantitative 5'-RACE with molecular barcodes, the authors made TCR beta libraries. TCRdb reprocessed the 5' RACE reads via MiXCR and lists one record per CDR3 protein. The sample lists a few hundred thousand distinct CDR3 sequences, approximately 8% occurring once. This entry comes from a study of CD8 T cells in ankylosing spondylitis. Overall study results and limits: There was a TCR beta motif, made of 7 to 9 highly homologous variants, that appeared characteristic of ankylosing spondylitis blood. Disease-associated clonotypes exhibited CD8+ identity and were relatively infrequent in peripheral blood. Disease-linked clones reportedly showed significant enrichment in matched ankylosing spondylitis synovial fluid. Both synovial fluid and blood in reactive arthritis had previously been reported to carry some motif variants.

The chain joins TRBV12-3 or TRBV12-4 to TRBJ2-1; D is perhaps TRBD1 or TRBD2 (5 bases each). Specimen: blood, either unsorted or a sorted T cell fraction (not recorded which). The sequence came from a male donor with ankylosing spondylitis. In nucleotides, the CDR3 is TGTGCCAGCACCCGATGGGACCACAATGAGCAGTTCTTC. It specifies CASTRWDHNEQFF.